This T cell receptor beta chain was obtained from a study of technical replicates of blood from a handful of donors. Trimming removed 5 bases from V and 9 bases from J; junction bases left unmatched: 6. The V gene's germline CDR1 is LNHDA and CDR2 SQIVND (reference sequence). The CDR3 has 15 residues. Libraries were prepared by immunoSEQ multiplex PCR; TCRdb keeps only in-frame clonotypes and omits some of them. The sample records roughly 68,000 clones, about 90% being singletons. The TCR sequence derives from a human donor in good health. The V gene is TRBV19, the J gene TRBJ2-1; 14 bases are shared with TRBD2. The sample comprised T cells isolated from PBMCs. The CDR3 here is CASSVTSGRGTEQFF. The CDR3 bases are TGTGCCAGTAGTGTGACTAGCGGGAGGGGTACTGAGCAGTTCTTC.